This T cell receptor (beta chain) emerged from a study of T-cell memory formation after mild COVID-19. Across the whole study: Largely, TCR clusters stayed within a single donor.

The sample holds one count of this clonotype. The antigen is not known. This CDR3 spans 15 amino acids. The V gene's germline CDR1 is ENHRY and CDR2 SYGVKD. V dropped 3 bases and J dropped 2 bases, with 12 bases sitting between them. Sample barcodes and UMIs were carried by the TCR alpha and TCR beta cDNA libraries that 5'RACE generated with constant-segment primers. Each CDR3 protein is one row after TCRdb ran MiXCR on the 5' RACE reads. The table records about 190,000 distinct CDR3 sequences, about a fifth of them present only once. Points from the study as a whole: Cross-reactive memory seemingly joined, as some responding clones were found in pre-infection memory. Contracting clones localized mainly to CM and EM when CD4+ and mainly to EMRA when CD8+.

The source material was PBMCs or a T cell subset sorted from them (not recorded which). The sequence derives from an adult woman who had mild COVID-19 (a few samples of this study predate the infection). Cell type and time point are not known. This rearrangement joins TRBV10-3 to TRBJ2-3; the D gene is possibly TRBD2 (6 bases). The CDR3 DNA reads TGTGCCATCAGTGAAGATGGGGGGATCACAGATACGCAGTATTTT. As protein: CAISEDGGITDTQYF.